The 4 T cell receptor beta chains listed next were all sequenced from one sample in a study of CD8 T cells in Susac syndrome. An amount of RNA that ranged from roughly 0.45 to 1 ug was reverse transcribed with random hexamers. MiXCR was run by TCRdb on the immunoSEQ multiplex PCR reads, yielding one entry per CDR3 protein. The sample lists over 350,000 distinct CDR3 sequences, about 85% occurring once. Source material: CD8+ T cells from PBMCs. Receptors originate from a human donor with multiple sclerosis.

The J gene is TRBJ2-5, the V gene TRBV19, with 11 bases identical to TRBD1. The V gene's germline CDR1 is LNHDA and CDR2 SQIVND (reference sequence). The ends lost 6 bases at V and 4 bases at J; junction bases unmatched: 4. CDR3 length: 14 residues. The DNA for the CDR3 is TGTGCCAGTAGGACCGGGACAGGGGGAGAGACCCAGTACTTC. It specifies CASRTGTGGETQYF.

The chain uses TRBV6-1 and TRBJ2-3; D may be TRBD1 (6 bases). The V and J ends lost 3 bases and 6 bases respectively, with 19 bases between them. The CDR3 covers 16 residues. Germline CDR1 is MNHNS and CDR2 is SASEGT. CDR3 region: CASSDKGQHIADTQYF. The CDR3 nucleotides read TGTGCCAGCAGTGACAAGGGACAACACATCGCCGATACGCAGTATTTT.

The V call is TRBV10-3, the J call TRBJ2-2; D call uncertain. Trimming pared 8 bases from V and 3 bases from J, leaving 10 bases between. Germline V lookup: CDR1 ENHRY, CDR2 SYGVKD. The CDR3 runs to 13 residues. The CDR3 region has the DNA TGTGCCATCTTAGGGCAGTACACCGGGGAGCTGTTTTTT. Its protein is CAILGQYTGELFF.

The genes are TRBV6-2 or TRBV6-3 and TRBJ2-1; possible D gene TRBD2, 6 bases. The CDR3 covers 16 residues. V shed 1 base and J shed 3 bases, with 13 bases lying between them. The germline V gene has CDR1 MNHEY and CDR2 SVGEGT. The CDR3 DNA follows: TGTGCCAGCAGTTACTTGGTGCGGGGACTCTACAATGAGCAGTTCTTC. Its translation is CASSYLVRGLYNEQFF.